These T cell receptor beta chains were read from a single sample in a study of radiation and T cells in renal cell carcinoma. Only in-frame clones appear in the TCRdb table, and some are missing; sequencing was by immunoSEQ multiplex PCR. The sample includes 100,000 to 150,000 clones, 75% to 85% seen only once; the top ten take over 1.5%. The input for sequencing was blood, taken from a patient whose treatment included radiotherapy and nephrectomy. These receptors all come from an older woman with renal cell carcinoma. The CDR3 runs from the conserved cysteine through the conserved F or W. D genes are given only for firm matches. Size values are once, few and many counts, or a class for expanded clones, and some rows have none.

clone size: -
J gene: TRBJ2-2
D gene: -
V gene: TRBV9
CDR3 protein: CASSPFSGNTGELFF
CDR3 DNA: TGTGCCAGCAGCCCCTTCAGCGGGAACACCGGGGAGCTGTTTTTT

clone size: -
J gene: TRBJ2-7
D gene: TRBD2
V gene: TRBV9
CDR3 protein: CASSVLGGEQYF
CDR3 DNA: TGTGCCAGCAGCGTCCTCGGGGGGGAGCAGTACTTC

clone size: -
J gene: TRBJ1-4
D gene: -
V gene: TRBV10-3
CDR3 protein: CAISSRTANNEKLFF
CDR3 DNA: TGTGCCATCAGCTCCCGGACCGCCAATAATGAAAAACTGTTTTTT

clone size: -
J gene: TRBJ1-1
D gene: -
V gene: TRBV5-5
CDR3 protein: CASSLGYSRVNTEAFF
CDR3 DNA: TGTGCCAGCAGCTTGGGTTACAGTCGAGTGAACACTGAAGCTTTCTTT

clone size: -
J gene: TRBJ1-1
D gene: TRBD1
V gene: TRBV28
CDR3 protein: CASSLWFGGTGNTEAFF
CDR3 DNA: TGTGCCAGCAGTTTATGGTTCGGTGGGACAGGGAACACTGAAGCTTTCTTT

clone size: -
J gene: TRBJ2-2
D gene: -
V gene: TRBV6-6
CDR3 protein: CASSVQVGRELFF
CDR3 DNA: TGTGCCAGCAGTGTTCAGGTCGGGAGGGAGCTGTTTTTT

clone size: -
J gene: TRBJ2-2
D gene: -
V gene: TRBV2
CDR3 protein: CASSERGSTGELFF
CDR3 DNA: TGTGCCAGCAGTGAGAGGGGGAGCACCGGGGAGCTGTTTTTT

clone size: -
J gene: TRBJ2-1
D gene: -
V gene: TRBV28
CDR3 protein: CASSFGRYLYNEQFF
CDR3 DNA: TGTGCCAGCAGTTTTGGCCGGTACCTCTACAATGAGCAGTTCTTC

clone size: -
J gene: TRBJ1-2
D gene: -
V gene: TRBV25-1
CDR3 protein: CASSEKVAGTTYGYTF
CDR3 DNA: TGTGCCAGCAGTGAAAAGGTCGCAGGGACTACTTATGGCTACACCTTC

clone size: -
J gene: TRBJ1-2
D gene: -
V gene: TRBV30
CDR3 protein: CAWSVPGHRNYGYTF
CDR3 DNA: TGTGCCTGGAGTGTACCGGGACATCGAAACTATGGCTACACCTTC

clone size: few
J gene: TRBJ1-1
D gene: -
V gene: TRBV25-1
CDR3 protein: CASSEGGSMNTEAFF
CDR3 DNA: TGTGCCAGCAGTGAGGGAGGCAGCATGAACACTGAAGCTTTCTTT

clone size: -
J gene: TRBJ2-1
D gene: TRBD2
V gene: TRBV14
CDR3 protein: CASSRGAGGPLNEQFF
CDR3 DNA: TGTGCCAGCAGCCGAGGAGCGGGGGGGCCTCTAAATGAGCAGTTCTTC

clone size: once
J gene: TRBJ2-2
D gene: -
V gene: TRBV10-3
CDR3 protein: CAILRAGVLGNTGELFF
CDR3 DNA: TGTGCCATCTTGAGGGCAGGGGTCTTAGGGAACACCGGGGAGCTGTTTTTT

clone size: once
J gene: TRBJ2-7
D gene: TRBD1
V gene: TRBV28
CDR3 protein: CASSNPHGRGLLEQYF
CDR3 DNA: TGTGCCAGCAGTAACCCCCACGGCAGGGGGCTGTTGGAGCAGTACTTC

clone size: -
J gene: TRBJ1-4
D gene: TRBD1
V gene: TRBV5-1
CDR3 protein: CASSTGTGGSNEKLFF
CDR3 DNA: TGCGCCAGCAGCACCGGGACAGGGGGATCTAATGAAAAACTGTTTTTT

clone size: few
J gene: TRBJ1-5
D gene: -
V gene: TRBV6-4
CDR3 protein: CASSSQAGDQPQHF
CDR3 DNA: TGTGCCAGCAGTTCACAGGCAGGCGATCAGCCCCAGCATTTT

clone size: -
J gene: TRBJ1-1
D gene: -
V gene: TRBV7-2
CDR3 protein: CASSLGGHGGTEAFF
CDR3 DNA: TGTGCCAGCAGCTTAGGGGGACATGGAGGTACTGAAGCTTTCTTT

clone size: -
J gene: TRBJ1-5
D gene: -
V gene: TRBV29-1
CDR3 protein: CSASGGVYQPQHF
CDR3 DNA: TGCAGCGCCTCCGGGGGGGTCTATCAGCCCCAGCATTTT

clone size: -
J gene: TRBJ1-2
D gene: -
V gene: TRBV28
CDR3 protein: CASSSTTQTF
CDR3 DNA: TGTGCCAGCAGTTCTACGACGCAAACCTTC

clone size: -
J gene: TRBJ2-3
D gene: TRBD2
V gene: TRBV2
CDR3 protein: CASSLAVWGTDTQYF
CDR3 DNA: TGTGCCAGCAGCCTAGCGGTCTGGGGGACAGATACGCAGTATTTT

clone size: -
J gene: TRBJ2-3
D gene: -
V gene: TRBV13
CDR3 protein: CASSSPPLRTDTQYF
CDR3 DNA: TGTGCCAGCAGCTCCCCTCCTCTCCGCACAGATACGCAGTATTTT

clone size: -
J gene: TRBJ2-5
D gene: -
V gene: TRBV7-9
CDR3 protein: CASSLVGRGSQETQYF
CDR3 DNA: TGTGCCAGCAGCTTAGTAGGCAGGGGAAGTCAAGAGACCCAGTACTTC

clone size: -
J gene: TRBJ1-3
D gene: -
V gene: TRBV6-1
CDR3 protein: CASSEVRSRDTIYF
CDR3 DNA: TGTGCCAGCAGTGAAGTTAGGAGCCGGGACACCATATATTTT

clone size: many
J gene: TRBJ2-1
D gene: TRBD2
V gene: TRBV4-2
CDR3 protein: CASSQDRVTSGSYNEQFF
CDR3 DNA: TGTGCCAGCAGCCAAGATCGGGTGACTAGCGGGAGCTACAATGAGCAGTTCTTC

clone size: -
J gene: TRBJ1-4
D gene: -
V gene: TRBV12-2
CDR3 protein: CASRPNRANEKLFF
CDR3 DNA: TGTGCAAGTCGCCCGAACAGGGCCAACGAAAAACTGTTTTTT

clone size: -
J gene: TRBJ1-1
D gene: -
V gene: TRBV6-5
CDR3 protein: CASSYGRLTEAFF
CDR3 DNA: TGTGCCAGCAGTTACGGCAGGCTCACTGAAGCTTTCTTT

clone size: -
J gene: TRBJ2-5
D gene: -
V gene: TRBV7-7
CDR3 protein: CASSLALPGETQYF
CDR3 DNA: TGTGCTAGCAGCTTAGCGCTACCTGGGGAGACCCAGTACTTC

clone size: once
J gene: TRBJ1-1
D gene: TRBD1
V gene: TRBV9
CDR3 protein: CASSLGQGGYTEAFF
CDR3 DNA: TGTGCCAGCAGCCTGGGACAGGGAGGATACACTGAAGCTTTCTTT

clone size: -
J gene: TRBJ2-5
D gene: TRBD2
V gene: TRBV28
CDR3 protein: CASRKGLAGKETQYF
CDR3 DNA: TGTGCCAGCAGAAAAGGACTAGCGGGAAAAGAGACCCAGTACTTC

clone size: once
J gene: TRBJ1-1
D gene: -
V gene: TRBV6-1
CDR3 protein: CASSEPRNTEAFF
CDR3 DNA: TGTGCCAGCAGTGAACCCCGGAACACTGAAGCTTTCTTT

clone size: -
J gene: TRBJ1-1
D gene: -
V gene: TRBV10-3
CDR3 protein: CAISLDSRNTEAFF
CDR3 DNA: TGTGCCATCAGTTTGGACAGTCGAAACACTGAAGCTTTCTTT

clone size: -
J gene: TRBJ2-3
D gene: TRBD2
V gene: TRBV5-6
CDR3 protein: CASSLGGRGTDTQYF
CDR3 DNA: TGTGCCAGCAGCTTAGGAGGGAGGGGCACAGATACGCAGTATTTT

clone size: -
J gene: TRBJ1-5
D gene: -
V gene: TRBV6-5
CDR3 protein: CASSSGYLSNQPQHF
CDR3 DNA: TGTGCCAGCAGTTCAGGGTACTTGAGCAATCAGCCCCAGCATTTT

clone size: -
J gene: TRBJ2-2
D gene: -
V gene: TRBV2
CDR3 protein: CASSEPGATGELFF
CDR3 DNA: TGTGCCAGCAGTGAACCAGGCGCCACCGGGGAGCTGTTTTTT

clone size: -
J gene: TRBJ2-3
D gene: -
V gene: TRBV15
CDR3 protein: CATSGKTGTDTQYF
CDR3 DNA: TGTGCCACCAGCGGAAAAACAGGGACAGATACGCAGTATTTT